This TCR beta chain was found in a study of Graves' ophthalmopathy and Graves' hyperthyroidism. CDR3 length: 16 residues. Germline V gene data show CDR1 as SGHAT and CDR2 as FQNNGV. The V gene end was trimmed by 5 bases and the J gene end by 1 base; junction bases not matched to a gene: 5. This clonotype has ten or more counts. PBMCs stemmed from 9 to 10 ml of fresh peripheral blood. From RNA, the CDR3 regions of TCR beta chains were amplified and sequenced. The first-round RT-PCR employed HTBI primers together with the Qiagen OneStep RT-PCR kit. A multiplex PCR was then performed as the second round. MiXCR, applied by TCRdb to the multiplex PCR reads, yields one record per CDR3 protein. The sample includes 400,000 to 450,000 distinct CDR3 sequences, roughly 21% of them seen just once.

The V gene is TRBV11-2, the J gene TRBJ2-4, with 10 bases matching TRBD2. This receptor was obtained from a woman between 18 and 30 years old with stable Graves' hyperthyroidism. The sample taken for sequencing was peripheral blood. CDR3 region: CASSHPSGSAKNIQYF. The DNA of the CDR3 is TGTGCCAGCAGCCACCCTAGCGGGAGTGCCAAAAACATTCAGTACTTC. Full variable domain (rest looked up from reference TRBV11-2 and TRBJ2-4): EAGVAQSPRYKIIEKRQSVAFWCNPISGHATLYWYQQILGQGPKLLIQFQNNGVVDDSQLPKDRFSAERLKGVDSTLKIQPAKLEDSAVYLCASSHPSGSAKNIQYFGAGTRLSVL.